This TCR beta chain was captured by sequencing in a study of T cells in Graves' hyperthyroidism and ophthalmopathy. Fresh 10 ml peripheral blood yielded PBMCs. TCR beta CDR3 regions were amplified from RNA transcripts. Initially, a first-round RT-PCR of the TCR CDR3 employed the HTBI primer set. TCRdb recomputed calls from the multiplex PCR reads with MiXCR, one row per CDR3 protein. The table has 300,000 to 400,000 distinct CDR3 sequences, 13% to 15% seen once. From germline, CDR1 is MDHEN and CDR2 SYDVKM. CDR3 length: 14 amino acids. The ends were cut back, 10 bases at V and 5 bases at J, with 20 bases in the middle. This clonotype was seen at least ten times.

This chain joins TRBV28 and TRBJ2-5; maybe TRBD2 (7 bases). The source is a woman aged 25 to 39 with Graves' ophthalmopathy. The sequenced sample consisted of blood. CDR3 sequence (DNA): TGTGCCACCACACATGTTGGGGGGGCCGAGACCCAGTACTTC. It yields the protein CATTHVGGAETQYF.